These T cell receptor beta chains were read from a single sample in a study of blood T cells in healthy people across ages. MiXCR was run by TCRdb on the 5' RACE reads, yielding one entry per CDR3 protein. The repertoire consists of some 850,000 distinct CDR3 sequences, with roughly 24% occurring once and the leading ten covering roughly 3.1%. This sample also belongs to another study, concerning T cells of mothers and their children.

The source material was blood. The receptor set was obtained from a boy aged 5-17 years in good health. The CDR3 runs from the conserved cysteine through the conserved F or W. The D gene is left open where the match is weak. Some rows mark clone size as missing; the rest say once, few, many or name a class of expanded clone.

d_call	clone_size	cdr3_length	v_call	j_call	cdr3_nt	cdr3_aa
TRBD1	-	13	TRBV7-9	TRBJ1-1	TGTGCCAGCGGTCGACAGGGATCCACTGAAGCTTTCTTT	CASGRQGSTEAFF
TRBD1	few	13	TRBV29-1	TRBJ2-4	TGCAGCGTTGGTCAGGGGGATGGTGGCATTCAGTACTTC	CSVGQGDGGIQYF
-	few	11	TRBV5-1	TRBJ1-1	TGCGCCAGCAGCTCTGGGCGGGAAGCTTTCTTT	CASSSGREAFF
-	few	19	TRBV24-1	TRBJ1-1	TGTGCCACCAGTCGTCGAGGTCCCCCCTCGGGTCTCCGAAACACTGAAGCTTTCTTT	CATSRRGPPSGLRNTEAFF
TRBD1	-	15	TRBV30	TRBJ1-5	TGTGCCTGGAGTAGGACAGGGGTGAGCAATCAGCCCCAGCATTTT	CAWSRTGVSNQPQHF
-	few	16	TRBV4-1	TRBJ2-7	TGCGCCAGCAGCCAAGTTTTGGCGGGGTTTGCCTACGAGCAGTACTTC	CASSQVLAGFAYEQYF
TRBD1	-	14	TRBV6-1	TRBJ2-7	TGTGCCAGCAGTGGGGACAGGGGGCGGTACGAGCAGTACTTC	CASSGDRGRYEQYF
TRBD1	-	14	TRBV6-5	TRBJ1-2	TGTGCCAGCAGTGGGGGACAGGGGTACGGTGGCTACACCTTC	CASSGGQGYGGYTF
-	few	15	TRBV5-1	TRBJ2-5	TGCGCCAGCAGCGCCCAGGGAGTCTCCCAAGAGACCCAGTACTTC	CASSAQGVSQETQYF
-	-	13	TRBV29-1	TRBJ2-1	TGCAGCGTCCGGGGAAGGTCCTACAATGAGCAGTTCTTC	CSVRGRSYNEQFF
-	few	14	TRBV9	TRBJ2-2	TGTGCCAGCAGCGTAGAAATGAGCACCGGGGAGCTGTTTTTT	CASSVEMSTGELFF
TRBD2	few	15	TRBV29-1	TRBJ2-3	TGCAGCGCCATTAGCGGGGGGGGAGCGATTCATACGCAGTATTTT	CSAISGGGAIHTQYF
-	-	16	TRBV5-8	TRBJ1-4	TGTGCCAGCAGACCCTCGTCCGGTGCAGAGGGGGAAAAACTGTTTTTT	CASRPSSGAEGEKLFF